This T cell receptor beta chain emerged from a study of T-cell reconstitution after alpha-beta-depleted transplantation in children (dated by TCRdb to 2016 to 2017). At the level of the whole study: T-cell immune reconstitution after TCRalphabeta/CD19-depleted allogeneic hematopoietic cell transplantation in children was quantitatively tracked in the study by means of TCR repertoire profiling. Points the paper makes about the study in general: The frequencies of hyperexpanded clones fell over the following months, and after one year, T-cell counts and TCRbeta diversity were mostly attributed to newly produced T cells. In some patients, high TCRbeta diversity at day 60 was attributed to recipient T cells and intrathymic progenitors that had survived conditioning. About two months after transplant, the apparently early recovery of alphabetaT-cell counts reportedly depended on just several hundred clones that had expanded rapidly and came from non-depleted graft cells.

This clonotype came up a few times. This receptor's antigen is unknown. No base-level quality is on record; no much larger clone is a single base apart. Libraries were built with PCR. TCRdb lists the instrument as Illumina HiSeq 2500. TCR libraries were prepared with molecular barcoding, using unique molecular identifiers to normalize TCRbeta repertoire quantification. TCRdb took the public reads, trimmed them with fastp at Q25, ran MiXCR for clone calling and kept in-frame beta chains. For every CDR3 protein sequence, its rows merge into one entry that carries the most common genes and DNA. This sample comprises about a million distinct CDR3 sequences, roughly 29% of them detected only once. Jointly, the top ten make up around 30% of the sample. Trimming takes 3 bases from V and 3 bases from J, and the germline ends sit 12 bases apart. CDR1 and CDR2 were assigned from the germline V gene as KGHSH and LQKENI. The CDR3 covers 16 residues, taking in both the cysteine and the phenylalanine. The retained sequence is limited to the CDR3, 48 bases, with the frame set at the first base.

Per the publication, the treatment or condition label means: allogeneic hematopoietic cell transplantation with graft depleted of TCRalphabeta T cells and CD19 B cells. The transplant recipients were children given TCRalphabeta/CD19-depleted allogeneic hematopoietic cell grafts. Sequencing was performed on PBMCs, mostly from graft donor cells, taken 360 days after TCRalphabeta/CD19-depleted stem cell transplant. Rearrangement joined TRBV18 to TRBJ2-6, with TRBD1 tentatively as D gene (6 bases match). This sequence originates from a boy younger than two who had a stem cell transplant for SCID, so the T cells may come from the graft donor. The DNA sequence reads TGTGCCAGCTCACCTAGGGGGATTGATGGGGCCAACGTCCTGACTTTC. This yields the protein CASSPRGIDGANVLTF.